The entry below gives a single TCR beta chain sequence along with its context. These data come from a study of cytomegalovirus exposure and HLA in healthy donors. A multiplex PCR was run with 60 Vbeta primers and 13 Jbeta primers. The method was immunoSEQ multiplex PCR; TCRdb's version includes in-frame clones alone and lacks a portion of them. This sample has about 150,000 clones, with nearly 80% found just once. The CDR3 is made up of 15 amino acids. Germline V gives CDR1 MRHNA, CDR2 SNTAGT. Trimming pared 3 bases from V and 4 bases from J, leaving 15 bases between. The J gene is TRBJ1-2, the V gene TRBV6-4; no reliable D call. Sequenced input: PBMCs. The receptor comes from a young man in good health and CMV-seropositive. CDR3 DNA sequence: TGTGCCAGCAGTGATTCACCGGGGATCCCCTATGGCTACACCTTC. As protein: CASSDSPGIPYGYTF.